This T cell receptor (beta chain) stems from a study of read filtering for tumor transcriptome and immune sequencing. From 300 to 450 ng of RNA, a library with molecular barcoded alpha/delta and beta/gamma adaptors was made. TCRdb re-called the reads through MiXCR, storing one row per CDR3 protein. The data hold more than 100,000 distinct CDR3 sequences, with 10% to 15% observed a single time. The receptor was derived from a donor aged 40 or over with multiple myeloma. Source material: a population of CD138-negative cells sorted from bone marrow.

In nucleotides, the CDR3 is TGTGCCAGCAGCCTCCGCGCCGTTGATGAGCAGTTCTTC. It codes for CASSLRAVDEQFF. The V and J genes are TRBV7-2 and TRBJ2-1, with D unresolved. Trimming cost V 5 bases and J 8 bases, with 13 bases left between them. Germline CDR1 SGHTA, CDR2 FQGNSA. The CDR3 has 13 amino acids.